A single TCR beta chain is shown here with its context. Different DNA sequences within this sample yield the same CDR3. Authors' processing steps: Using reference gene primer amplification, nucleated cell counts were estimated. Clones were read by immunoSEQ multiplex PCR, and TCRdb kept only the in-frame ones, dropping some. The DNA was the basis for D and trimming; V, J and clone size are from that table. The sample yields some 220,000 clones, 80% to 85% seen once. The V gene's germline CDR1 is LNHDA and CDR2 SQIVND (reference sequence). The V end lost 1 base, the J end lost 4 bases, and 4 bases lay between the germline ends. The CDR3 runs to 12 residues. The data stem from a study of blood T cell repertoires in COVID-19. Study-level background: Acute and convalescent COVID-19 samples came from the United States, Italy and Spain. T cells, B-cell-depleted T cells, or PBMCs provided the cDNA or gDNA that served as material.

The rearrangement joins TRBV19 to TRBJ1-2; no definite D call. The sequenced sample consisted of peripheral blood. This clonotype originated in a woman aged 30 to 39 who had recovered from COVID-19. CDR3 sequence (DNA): TGTGCCAGTAGTATAGCCCGCTATGGCTACACCTTC. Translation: CASSIARYGYTF.